The clone carrying this T cell receptor beta chain was counted a few times. Its cognate antigen is unknown. This sample is drawn from a study of cytomegalovirus exposure and HLA in healthy donors. Study-wide results and limits: A later analysis found common viral pathogens apparently linked to several of the most significant clusters.

Germline V lookup: CDR1 LNHDA, CDR2 SQIVND (reference sequence). V lost 7 bases and J 0 bases, leaving 9 bases between the germline ends. This CDR3 is built from 13 residues. PCR amplification relied on 60 Vbeta primers (plus 13 Jbeta primers). Assay: immunoSEQ multiplex PCR; the TCRdb copy retains only in-frame clones and omits some. The table has 200,000 to 250,000 clones, 70% to 85% seen once; the top ten hold less than 3.5%. Unrecorded immune exposures were likely, despite nominal health at sampling. V is TRBV19 and J is TRBJ1-1, with a weak D call TRBD1 (6 bases). The receptor was derived from a woman between 55 and 75 years old in good health and CMV-seropositive. The specimen was PBMCs. The CDR3 reads CASTRTVNTEAFF. For the CDR3, the DNA is TGTGCCAGTACGAGGACAGTGAACACTGAAGCTTTCTTT.